Following are 30 T cell receptor beta chains from one sample sequenced in a study of vaccination effects on CD4 cells after COVID-19. Before sequencing, viral peptide pools were used by the ViraFEST assay to expand antigen-specific CD4+ T cells. Culture lasted roughly 9 days before CD4+ T cell isolation. A PCR test confirmed that the person had SARS-CoV-2 infection between March and December 2020. The method was immunoSEQ multiplex PCR; TCRdb's version includes in-frame clones alone and lacks a portion of them. The repertoire consists of nearly 45,000 clones, with approximately 77% occurring once and the leading ten covering around 28%. These TCRs are of unknown antigen specificity. The sample was CD4+ T cells from PBMCs cultured with a peptide pool, taken before COVID-19 vaccination. Source of these receptors: a human donor who had a prior SARS-CoV-2 infection.

V is TRBV2 and J is TRBJ1-5, with 8 nucleotides matching TRBD1. The germline V gene has CDR1 SNHLY and CDR2 FYNNEI. Germline trimming cut 3 bases from V and 7 bases from J; bases unmatched to any gene: 5. The CDR3 contains 14 residues. Here the CDR3 DNA reads TGTGCCAGCAGTGACGGACAGGGCTTACAGCCCCAGCATTTT. It translates to CASSDGQGLQPQHF.

This chain uses TRBV2 with TRBJ1-6; maybe TRBD1 (5 bases). The CDR3 length is 14 residues. Germline lookup yields CDR1 SNHLY and CDR2 FYNNEI. The germline V and J ends were trimmed by 6 bases and 7 bases, with 13 bases remaining between them. This CDR3 reads CASRGGGLNSPLHF. The CDR3 DNA is TGTGCCAGCAGGGGGGGAGGGCTGAATTCACCCCTCCACTTT.

The chain joins TRBV6-2 or TRBV6-3 to TRBJ2-3; D possibly corresponds to TRBD1 (9 bases). Trimming shortened V by 6 bases and J by 6 bases, and 22 bases separated the two germline ends. The CDR3 is made up of 16 amino acids. From germline, CDR1 is MNHEY and CDR2 SVGEGT. DNA for the CDR3: TGTGCCAGCAGCCGGGGGGGGACAGGGCGTTTGGATACGCAGTATTTT. Amino acid sequence: CASSRGGTGRLDTQYF.

V usage is TRBV7-2 and J usage is TRBJ2-1, with D perhaps matching TRBD2 (5 bases). Germline V gene sequence: CDR1 SGHTA, CDR2 FQGNSA. The CDR3 is made up of 15 amino acids. Trimming cost V 1 base and J 6 bases, with 13 bases left between them. In DNA form, the CDR3 reads TGTGCCAGCAGCTTAGGTACTAGTCGTATCAATGAGCAGTTCTTC. Protein: CASSLGTSRINEQFF.

The chain joins TRBV5-6 to TRBJ2-3, with D possibly TRBD2 on 5 matching bases. Trimming pared 6 bases from V and 3 bases from J, leaving 14 bases between. Germline values: CDR1 SGHDT, CDR2 YYEEEE. This CDR3 has 14 residues. The CDR3 loop is CASNRRAATDTQYF. CDR3 nucleotides: TGTGCCAGCAACCGCCGAGCGGCTACAGATACGCAGTATTTT.

This chain links TRBV18 with TRBJ2-1; D tentatively fits TRBD1 or TRBD2 (5 bases each). The CDR3 extends over 14 amino acids. Germline V gene data show CDR1 as KGHSH and CDR2 as LQKENI. Between the trimmed V and J ends, which lost 0 bases and 5 bases, there was a span of 8 bases. The CDR3 region is CASSPPVGDNEQFF. CDR3 coding DNA: TGTGCCAGCTCACCACCGGTGGGGGACAATGAGCAGTTCTTC.

This clone was seen only once. This rearrangement joins TRBV6-5 to TRBJ2-1; D possibly corresponds to TRBD1 (6 bases). CDR3 length: 14 residues. The V gene's germline CDR1 is MNHEY and CDR2 SVGAGI. Between the trimmed V and J ends, which lost 6 bases and 6 bases, there was a span of 15 bases. The DNA of the CDR3 is TGTGCCAGCAGATGGGGGCGAATAAGCAATGAGCAGTTCTTC. Its protein product is CASRWGRISNEQFF.

J is TRBJ1-2 and V is TRBV19, with unresolved D. Germline assignment: CDR1 LNHDA and CDR2 SQIVND (reference sequence). The CDR3 covers 13 residues. The V end lost 3 bases, the J end lost 4 bases, and 9 bases lay between the germline ends. CDR3 region: CASSITRAYGYTF. The CDR3 nucleotides read TGTGCCAGTAGTATTACTCGAGCCTATGGCTACACCTTC.

The sample holds one count of this clone. V gene TRBV15 combines with J gene TRBJ2-2; no clear D gene. Trimming took 0 bases from V and 4 from J, leaving 9 bases between them. There are 15 residues in the CDR3. CDR1 and CDR2 (germline): LNHNV, YYDKDF (reference sequence). The CDR3 here is CATSRDPRVTGELFF. CDR3 DNA: TGTGCCACCAGCAGAGATCCCCGGGTCACCGGGGAGCTGTTTTTT.

J is TRBJ1-1 and V is TRBV21-1. TRBV21-1 has pseudogene status. The CDR3 runs 16 residues. CDR3 loop: CASSKAGGQGKTEAFF. The CDR3 coding sequence is TGTGCCAGCAGCAAAGCGGGCGGGCAGGGTAAGACTGAAGCTTTCTTT.

This rearrangement joins TRBV6-2 or TRBV6-3 to TRBJ1-2; tentative D call: TRBD1 (6 bases). CDR3 length equals 17 residues. Trimming removed 5 bases from V and 0 bases from J, with 19 bases in between. The germline V gene has CDR1 MNHEY and CDR2 SVGEGT. The chain's CDR3 is CASSQRTVKETNYGYTF. CDR3 nucleotide sequence: TGTGCCAGCAGTCAAAGGACAGTTAAAGAAACTAACTATGGCTACACCTTC.

This clone was recorded once. This chain joins TRBV16 and TRBJ2-6; 7 nucleotides align to TRBD1. Losses at the gene ends were 6 bases for V and 1 base for J; bases not matched to a gene: 6. CDR1 is KGHSY, CDR2 FQNENV, per germline. This CDR3 has 16 residues. In DNA form, the CDR3 reads TGTGCCAGCAGACCCAGACAGGGTTCTGGGGCCAACGTCCTGACTTTC. It is translated as CASRPRQGSGANVLTF.

J is TRBJ2-7 and V is TRBV6-1, with 8 bases lining up with TRBD1. Germline CDR1 and CDR2: MNHNS and SASEGT. V lost 3 bases and J lost 2; bases outside the gene matches: 6. The CDR3 runs 15 residues. CDR3: CASSDRDRLAYEQYF. The CDR3 nucleotides read TGTGCCAGCAGTGACCGGGACAGGCTAGCCTACGAGCAGTACTTC.

Only one count was recorded for this clone. V gene TRBV7-2 combines with J gene TRBJ1-1; no clear D. The CDR3 contains 16 residues. Trimming cost V 4 bases and J 0 bases, with 15 bases left between them. Germline V gives CDR1 SGHTA, CDR2 FQGNSA. The CDR3 reads CASSSLTPYMNTEAFF. CDR3 nucleotide sequence: TGTGCCAGCAGCTCTTTAACCCCATATATGAACACTGAAGCTTTCTTT.

The chain joins TRBV3-1 (or the pseudogene TRBV3-2) to TRBJ2-7, with a possible D match to TRBD1 (6 bases). The V and J ends lost 0 bases and 3 bases respectively, with 12 bases between them. This CDR3 comprises 15 residues. The germline V gene encodes CDR1 LGHDT and CDR2 YNNKEL (reference sequence). The chain's CDR3 is CASSQDLTGDYEQYF. DNA for the CDR3: TGTGCCAGCAGCCAAGATCTGACAGGCGACTACGAGCAGTACTTC.

The V and J genes are TRBV10-3 and TRBJ2-3; D gene ambiguous. The CDR3 sequence is 14 residues long. Germline V gene data show CDR1 as ENHRY and CDR2 as SYGVKD. Deletions cut 7 bases from V and 0 bases from J, with 11 bases between. The CDR3, as DNA: TGTGCCATCAAAGGCGTCACAAGCACAGATACGCAGTATTTT. Its translation: CAIKGVTSTDTQYF.

This clone is a singleton in its sample. This chain links TRBV5-1 with TRBJ2-1; 14 nucleotides align to TRBD2. This CDR3 region has 16 residues. The junction had 7 bases not matched to a gene; V was cut back by 4 bases and J by 7 bases. Germline lookup yields CDR1 SGHRS and CDR2 YFSETQ. DNA of the CDR3: TGCGCCAGCAGCCCCCCGACTAGCGGGAGGGGGAATGAGCAGTTCTTC. Translating it yields CASSPPTSGRGNEQFF.

The rearrangement links TRBV4-1 to TRBJ2-3; D not resolved. This CDR3 region has 14 residues. V lost 4 bases, J lost 4 bases, and 12 bases lay in between. Germline V gene lookup returns CDR1 MGHRA and CDR2 YSYEKL. The CDR3 nucleotides read TGCGCCAGCAGCCGGGTTGAAGGAGCAGATACGCAGTATTTT. It translates to CASSRVEGADTQYF.

This clone was found once. The V and J genes are TRBV7-9 and TRBJ1-1; the D is unclear. This CDR3 contains 15 residues. V was clipped by 2 bases and J by 0 bases, with 10 bases between them. Germline-derived CDR1 and CDR2 are SEHNR and FQNEAQ (reference sequence). The CDR3 DNA reads TGTGCCAGCAGCTTATATGGACTCATGAACACTGAAGCTTTCTTT. Its translation is CASSLYGLMNTEAFF.

This sequence joins TRBV11-2 and TRBJ1-1, with unresolved D. Looked up from germline, CDR1 is SGHAT and CDR2 is FQNNGV. The CDR3 is 13 amino acids. V dropped 1 base and J dropped 6 bases, with 9 bases sitting between them. The chain's CDR3 is CASSLVSVAEAFF. The CDR3 nucleotides read TGTGCCAGCAGCTTAGTATCTGTCGCTGAAGCTTTCTTT.

This chain joins TRBV10-3 and TRBJ2-7; D perhaps matches TRBD2 (5 bases). V dropped 4 bases and J dropped 4 bases, with 11 bases sitting between them. The CDR3 spans 13 residues. CDR1 is ENHRY and CDR2 is SYGVKD in the germline V gene. The CDR3 loop reads CAISAIEGYEQYF. In DNA, the CDR3 is TGTGCCATCAGTGCTATCGAGGGATACGAGCAGTACTTC.

V and J are TRBV5-1 and TRBJ2-7; no clear D gene. The CDR3 runs to 12 residues. Trimming left V 0 bases short and J 5 bases short, with 6 bases between. The germline gives CDR1 SGHRS, CDR2 YFSETQ. CDR3 coding DNA: TGCGCCAGCAGCTTGGATCTCGACGAGCAGTACTTC. Translation: CASSLDLDEQYF.

The genes are TRBV6-6 and TRBJ1-2, with unresolved D. This CDR3 spans 14 amino acids. V lost 2 bases and J 3 bases, leaving 10 bases between the germline ends. Per the germline V gene, CDR1 is MNHNY and CDR2 is SVGAGI (reference sequence). Here the CDR3 reads CASSYTQADYGYTF. In nucleotides, the CDR3 is TGTGCCAGCAGTTACACCCAGGCAGACTATGGCTACACCTTC.

V gene TRBV7-6 combines with J gene TRBJ2-1; D unclear. Between the trimmed V and J ends, which lost 3 bases and 5 bases, there was a span of 8 bases. This CDR3 is built from 13 residues. CDR1 SGHVS and CDR2 FNYEAQ come from the germline V gene. CDR3 sequence (DNA): TGTGCCAGCAGCTTCGGTAAGAACAATGAGCAGTTCTTC. Its protein product is CASSFGKNNEQFF.

The chain combines TRBV11-2 with TRBJ2-7; D is unclear. This CDR3 comprises 14 residues. Per the germline V gene, CDR1 is SGHAT and CDR2 is FQNNGV. Trimming pared 2 bases from V and 0 bases from J, leaving 8 bases between. The CDR3: CASSLNPSSYEQYF. CDR3 DNA sequence: TGTGCCAGCAGCTTAAACCCGAGCTCCTACGAGCAGTACTTC. Full variable domain (missing parts from reference TRBV11-2 and TRBJ2-7): EAGVAQSPRYKIIEKRQSVAFWCNPISGHATLYWYQQILGQGPKLLIQFQNNGVVDDSQLPKDRFSAERLKGVDSTLKIQPAKLEDSAVYLCASSLNPSSYEQYFGPGTRLTVT.

The chain uses TRBV12-3 or TRBV12-4 and TRBJ1-5, with D perhaps TRBD1 (5 bases). Trimming removed 5 bases from V and 11 bases from J, with 16 bases in between. This CDR3 spans 13 amino acids. The CDR3 coding sequence is TGTGCCAGCAGTCGCTGGGGGACCGCGGCCCAGCATTTT. This codes for CASSRWGTAAQHF.

The chain uses TRBV7-2 and TRBJ1-5; D may be TRBD1 (5 bases). The CDR3 length is 14 residues. The germline gives CDR1 SGHTA, CDR2 FQGNSA. The V end was cut by 5 bases, the J end by 3 bases, with 11 bases between. In DNA, the CDR3 is TGTGCCAGCAGCCGTGACAGAAACAATCAGCCCCAGCATTTT. This codes for CASSRDRNNQPQHF.

This sequence joins TRBV7-9 and TRBJ2-7; D unresolved. This CDR3 contains 13 residues. Germline assignment: CDR1 SEHNR and CDR2 FQNEAQ (reference sequence). V was trimmed by 3 bases and J by 2 bases, leaving 8 bases between them. CDR3 sequence: CASSFDETYEQYF. The CDR3 DNA reads TGTGCCAGCAGCTTCGATGAAACCTACGAGCAGTACTTC.

This sequence joins TRBV6-5 and TRBJ2-2; maybe TRBD2 (5 bases). Trimming cost V 2 bases and J 1 base, with 11 bases left between them. The CDR3 contains 16 residues. Germline V gene data show CDR1 as MNHEY and CDR2 as SVGAGI. CDR3 DNA sequence: TGTGCCAGCAGTTACGCTCTAGCCTTGAACACCGGGGAGCTGTTTTTT. Translating gives CASSYALALNTGELFF.

The V gene is TRBV30, the J gene TRBJ2-5, with D possibly called TRBD1 or TRBD2 (5 bases each). Germline V lookup: CDR1 GTSNPN, CDR2 SVGIG (reference sequence). This CDR3 contains 14 residues. Deletions cut 6 bases from V and 5 bases from J, with 19 bases between. CDR3 sequence: CACREPGSRETQYF. The CDR3, as DNA: TGTGCCTGCCGTGAACCAGGGAGTCGGGAGACCCAGTACTTC.